These 29 T cell receptor beta chains were all obtained from the same sample, sequenced in a study of blood T cell repertoires in COVID-19. Profiling relied on immunoSEQ multiplex PCR, and the TCRdb table lists in-frame clones only, not all of them. The data contain nearly 45,000 clones, 87% of them singletons. Sequenced material: peripheral blood. The receptors derive from a woman aged 80 or over in a cohort sampled during active or convalescent COVID-19.

This chain connects TRBV2 to TRBJ1-1, with D uncertain. Germline V CDR1 and CDR2: SNHLY, FYNNEI. This CDR3 spans 12 amino acids. V shed 4 bases and J shed 1 base, with 4 bases lying between them. The CDR3 DNA is TGTGCCAGCAGTGCGGGGAACACTGAAGCTTTCTTT. Translation gives CASSAGNTEAFF.

V is TRBV5-1 and J is TRBJ2-1; 11 nucleotides line up with TRBD2. V trimming: 0 bases; J trimming: 5 bases; junction bases outside the gene matches: 16. The CDR3 sequence is 20 residues long. Germline lookup yields CDR1 SGHRS and CDR2 YFSETQ. In DNA, the CDR3 is TGCGCCAGCAGCTTGGTGATACTAGCGGGAGCCCGGAATGCGAACAATGAGCAGTTCTTC. Protein product: CASSLVILAGARNANNEQFF.

V and J are TRBV5-1 and TRBJ1-1; tentatively, D is TRBD1 (5 bases). Germline CDR1 SGHRS, CDR2 YFSETQ. The CDR3 has 12 amino acids. The V end lost 7 bases, the J end lost 4 bases, and 11 bases lay between the germline ends. The CDR3 loop reads CASGMGPTEAFF. In DNA form, the CDR3 reads TGCGCCAGCGGGATGGGGCCCACTGAAGCTTTCTTT.

The chain links TRBV7-2 to TRBJ2-5; 12 nucleotides match TRBD2. Germline V gene lookup returns CDR1 SGHTA and CDR2 FQGNSA. V was pared by 1 base and J by 2 bases, with 8 bases of the junction left unmatched. This CDR3 is 18 amino acids long. The CDR3 DNA follows: TGTGCCAGCAGCTTAGTCCCCACTAGCGGGAGGCGGCAAGAGACCCAGTACTTC. Amino acid sequence: CASSLVPTSGRRQETQYF.

In its sample, this clone was seen once. The chain has TRBV27 and TRBJ1-4; D is unresolved. CDR3 size: 16 residues. V was pared by 1 base and J by 2 bases, with 11 bases between. The germline gives CDR1 MNHEY, CDR2 SMNVEV (reference sequence). CDR3 sequence reads: CASSLYRGGTNEKLFF. The CDR3 DNA reads as TGTGCCAGCAGTTTATACCGTGGAGGGACTAATGAAAAACTGTTTTTT.

This sequence joins TRBV13 and TRBJ1-6; D gene ambiguous. Germline CDR1 is PRHDT and CDR2 is FYEKMQ (reference sequence). The CDR3 loop spans 15 amino acids. Trimming shortened V by 5 bases and J by 0 bases, and 8 bases separated the two germline ends. The CDR3 reads CASSRALSYNSPLHF. The CDR3 nucleotides are TGTGCCAGCAGCCGCGCCCTCTCCTATAATTCACCCCTCCACTTT.

The chain links TRBV6-5 to TRBJ1-2; D not resolved. V lost 0 bases to trimming and J lost 2 bases, with 10 bases between them. The germline V gene has CDR1 MNHEY and CDR2 SVGAGI. The CDR3 consists of 15 residues. CDR3 bases: TGTGCCAGCAGTTACTCGGGCCGACCAAACTATGGCTACACCTTC. This encodes CASSYSGRPNYGYTF.

V usage is TRBV27 and J usage is TRBJ2-5, with 11 bases identical to TRBD2. V shed 5 bases, J shed 5 bases, and the junction held 10 bases outside the gene matches. CDR3 length: 16 residues. Germline values: CDR1 MNHEY, CDR2 SMNVEV (reference sequence). CDR3: CASSLLAGGPGETQYF. CDR3 nucleotides: TGTGCCAGCAGTCTCTTAGCGGGAGGGCCGGGGGAGACCCAGTACTTC.

This clone is a singleton in its sample. The chain links TRBV5-1 to TRBJ2-3; tentatively, D is TRBD1 (5 bases). Between the trimmed V and J ends, which lost 0 bases and 3 bases, there was a span of 8 bases. Germline-derived CDR1 and CDR2 are SGHRS and YFSETQ. This CDR3 region has 14 residues. CDR3 amino acids: CASSLGGPTDTQYF. The CDR3 bases are TGCGCCAGCAGCTTGGGGGGCCCTACAGATACGCAGTATTTT.

The chain links TRBV9 to TRBJ2-3; TRBD2 agrees at 8 bases. The CDR3 is 15 amino acids. V lost 3 bases to trimming and J lost 1 base; unmatched junction nucleotides: 4. Per germline, CDR1 SGDLS and CDR2 YYNGEE. CDR3: CASSEREGRTDTQYF. The DNA for the CDR3 is TGTGCCAGCAGCGAACGGGAGGGCCGCACAGATACGCAGTATTTT.

V and J are TRBV5-6 and TRBJ2-7; D remains ambiguous. The CDR3 covers 12 residues. The V end was cut by 4 bases, the J end by 3 bases, with 8 bases between. The germline CDR1 and CDR2 sequences are SGHDT and YYEEEE. The CDR3 sequence: CASSRIGYEQYF. Here the CDR3 DNA reads TGTGCCAGCAGCCGTATCGGCTACGAGCAGTACTTC.

This clone was seen only a few times. The chain couples TRBV9 to TRBJ2-1, with D unresolved. The V gene's germline CDR1 is SGDLS and CDR2 YYNGEE. The V and J ends lost 0 bases and 10 bases respectively, with 14 bases between them. The CDR3 contains 14 residues. CDR3 sequence (DNA): TGTGCCAGCAGCGTAGCCATCGTAGACGGGGAGCAGTTCTTC. Residues: CASSVAIVDGEQFF. The variable domain in full, completed from reference TRBV9 and TRBJ2-1, reads DSGVTQTPKHLITATGQRVTLRCSPRSGDLSVYWYQQSLDQGLQFLIQYYNGEERAKGNILERFSAQQFPDLHSELNLSSLELGDSALYFCASSVAIVDGEQFFGPGTRLTVL.

V usage is TRBV7-9 and J usage is TRBJ2-1, with 7 nucleotides matching TRBD1. CDR1 SEHNR and CDR2 FQNEAQ come from the germline V gene (reference sequence). J gave up 5 bases and V 4 bases, and 11 bases lay outside the gene matches. The CDR3 runs 16 residues. The DNA of the CDR3 is TGTGCCAGCAGCTCCACACCGGGACAGCAGAACAATGAGCAGTTCTTC. Its translation: CASSSTPGQQNNEQFF.

The CDR3 nucleotides read TGCGCCAGCAGCTTGGCAGATTATGGCTACACCTTC. It specifies CASSLADYGYTF. The genes are TRBV5-1 and TRBJ1-2; D unclear. The CDR3 spans 12 residues. Per germline, CDR1 SGHRS and CDR2 YFSETQ. Trimming left V 0 bases short and J 5 bases short, with 5 bases between.

The chain has TRBV9 and TRBJ2-1; 8 bases are a match to TRBD2. The CDR3 is 14 residues long. V was clipped by 3 bases and J by 10 bases; unmatched bases: 9. Germline-derived CDR1 and CDR2 are SGDLS and YYNGEE. The chain's CDR3 is CASSGIAGTSEQFF. In DNA, the CDR3 is TGTGCCAGCAGCGGCATAGCGGGAACCAGCGAGCAGTTCTTC.

This chain uses TRBV5-1 with TRBJ2-7; 10 nucleotides line up with TRBD1. Trimming cost V 3 bases and J 2 bases; bases outside gene matches: 2. The CDR3 covers 14 residues. Germline values: CDR1 SGHRS, CDR2 YFSETQ. CDR3 DNA sequence: TGCGCCAGCAGCTCCGGGACAGGGGCCTACGAGCAGTACTTC. This encodes CASSSGTGAYEQYF.

The chain carries TRBV30 and TRBJ1-4, with D possibly matching TRBD1 (5 bases). The CDR3 consists of 17 residues. Per the germline V gene, CDR1 is GTSNPN and CDR2 is SVGIG (reference sequence). V was clipped by 0 bases and J by 0 bases, with 14 bases between them. CDR3 bases: TGTGCCTGGAGTGTCAGTCGACAGCTTGCAACTAATGAAAAACTGTTTTTT. This translates into CAWSVSRQLATNEKLFF. Looking up the rest from reference TRBV30 and TRBJ1-4 gives the full variable domain: SQTIHQWPATLVQPVGSPLSLECTVEGTSNPNLYWYRQAAGRGLQLLFYSVGIGQISSEVPQNLSASRPQDRQFILSSKKLLLSDSGFYLCAWSVSRQLATNEKLFFGSGTQLSVL.

This chain links TRBV12-3 or TRBV12-4 with TRBJ1-2, with D perhaps TRBD1 (5 bases). V lost 7 bases and J 5 bases, leaving 14 bases between the germline ends. This CDR3 has 13 amino acids. In DNA form, the CDR3 reads TGTGCCAGCACCCCGGCGGGGACGTATGGCTACACCTTC. Amino acid sequence: CASTPAGTYGYTF.

This clone was observed a single time. The gene calls are TRBV4-1 and TRBJ2-7, with 13 bases aligning to TRBD2. Trimming took 4 bases from V and 3 from J; bases not matched to a gene: 9. The CDR3 is made up of 17 amino acids. From germline, CDR1 is MGHRA and CDR2 YSYEKL. CDR3 in DNA: TGCGCCAGCAGCCCGACACGACTAGCGGGGGGACACTACGAGCAGTACTTC. Protein sequence: CASSPTRLAGGHYEQYF.

The CDR3 spells CASAPTDNYGYTF. The CDR3 nucleotides are TGTGCCAGCGCTCCGACAGACAACTATGGCTACACCTTC. The chain combines TRBV6-5 with TRBJ1-2, with D maybe TRBD1 (5 bases). This CDR3 contains 13 residues. Per the germline V gene, CDR1 is MNHEY and CDR2 is SVGAGI. V was cut by 8 bases and J by 2 bases, with 12 bases left in between.

The genes are TRBV28 and TRBJ2-1; tentative D call: TRBD2 (6 bases). This CDR3 has 15 residues. V lost 3 bases, J lost 3 bases, and 12 bases lay in between. Germline CDR1 reads MDHEN; CDR2 reads SYDVKM. The CDR3 is CASSLAGTSYNEQFF. The DNA of the CDR3 is TGTGCCAGCAGTTTGGCGGGAACCAGCTACAATGAGCAGTTCTTC. Drawing the rest from reference TRBV28 and TRBJ2-1, the complete variable domain is DVKVTQSSRYLVKRTGEKVFLECVQDMDHENMFWYRQDPGLGLRLIYFSYDVKMKEKGDIPEGYSVSREKKERFSLILESASTNQTSMYLCASSLAGTSYNEQFFGPGTRLTVL.

The chain is built from TRBV13 and TRBJ1-5, with unresolved D. CDR1 is PRHDT and CDR2 is FYEKMQ in the germline V gene (reference sequence). V shed 2 bases and J shed 4 bases, with 6 bases lying between them. The CDR3 is 13 residues long. CDR3 amino acids: CASSLRGNQPQHF. CDR3 coding DNA: TGTGCCAGCAGCTTACGAGGAAATCAGCCCCAGCATTTT.

This chain joins TRBV7-9 and TRBJ2-7; 8 bases map to TRBD1. The CDR3 sequence is 16 residues long. Germline CDR1 is SEHNR and CDR2 is FQNEAQ (reference sequence). Losses at the gene ends were 4 bases for V and 1 base for J; bases not matched to a gene: 9. DNA for the CDR3: TGTGCCAGCAGCTATGGACAGGGTAAGGGATCCTACGAGCAGTACTTC. Translating it yields CASSYGQGKGSYEQYF.

The CDR3 sequence is CASSPDRNYGYTF. In DNA, the CDR3 is TGTGCCAGCAGCCCCGACAGGAACTATGGCTACACCTTC. The chain combines TRBV11-3 with TRBJ1-2; a weak D match, TRBD1 (6 bases). This CDR3 region has 13 residues. The germline CDR1 and CDR2 sequences are SGHNT and YENEEA. The germline V and J ends were trimmed by 5 bases and 2 bases, with 9 bases remaining between them.

The chain combines TRBV6-5 with TRBJ2-7; D unclear. The CDR3 is 11 amino acids. V lost 2 bases to trimming and J lost 7 bases, with 6 bases between them. The germline gives CDR1 MNHEY, CDR2 SVGAGI. In nucleotides, the CDR3 is TGTGCCAGCAGTTACGGTCGGGAGCAGTACTTC. Amino acid sequence: CASSYGREQYF.

This rearrangement joins TRBV2 to TRBJ2-7, with 8 bases matching TRBD1. Germline V CDR1 and CDR2: SNHLY, FYNNEI. The J segment lost 4 bases and the V segment lost 7 bases, leaving 6 bases of the junction unmatched. The CDR3 loop spans 13 amino acids. CDR3 nucleotide sequence: TGTGCCAGCAAGCAGGACAGGGTTTACGAGCAGTACTTC. Residues: CASKQDRVYEQYF.

The chain links TRBV29-1 to TRBJ2-3; possibly TRBD2 for D (7 bases). Germline V CDR1 and CDR2: SQVTM, ANQGSEA. The CDR3 has 14 residues. The V end was cut by 4 bases, the J end by 2 bases, with 13 bases between. The CDR3 is CSVAVAGATDTQYF. The CDR3 DNA reads as TGCAGCGTTGCTGTGGCGGGGGCCACAGATACGCAGTATTTT.

The chain has TRBV30 and TRBJ2-3; 8 bases map to TRBD1. Germline CDR1 reads GTSNPN; CDR2 reads SVGIG (reference sequence). V shed 1 base and J 4 bases; nucleotides not matched to a gene: 7. The CDR3 length is 15 residues. For the CDR3, the DNA is TGTGCCTGGAGTGCGGGACAGGCAGAAGCAGATACGCAGTATTTT. Residues: CAWSAGQAEADTQYF.

The chain combines TRBV30 with TRBJ1-5; D is uncertain. V lost 0 bases and J lost 5, with 17 bases in between. The CDR3 length is 16 residues. Germline lookup yields CDR1 GTSNPN and CDR2 SVGIG (reference sequence). The CDR3 sequence is CAWSVFEASLYQPQHF. The CDR3 bases are TGTGCCTGGAGTGTATTTGAGGCCAGTCTGTATCAGCCCCAGCATTTT.